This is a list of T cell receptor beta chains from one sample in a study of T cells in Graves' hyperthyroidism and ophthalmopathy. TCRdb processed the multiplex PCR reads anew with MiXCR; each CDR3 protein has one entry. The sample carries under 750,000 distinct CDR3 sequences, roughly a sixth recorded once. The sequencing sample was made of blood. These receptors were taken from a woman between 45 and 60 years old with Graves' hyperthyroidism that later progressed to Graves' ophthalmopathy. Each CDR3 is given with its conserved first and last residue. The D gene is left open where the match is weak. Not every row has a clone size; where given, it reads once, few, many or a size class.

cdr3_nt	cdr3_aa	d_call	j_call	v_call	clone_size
TGTGCCAGCAGCTTAACCACGGGGAATACTGAAGCTTTCTTT	CASSLTTGNTEAFF	NA	TRBJ1-1	TRBV7-2	many
TGTGCCAGCAGAGGGGACAGGGGAAGGCAGCCCCAGCATTTT	CASRGDRGRQPQHF	TRBD1	TRBJ1-5	TRBV6-1	NA
TGTGCCAGCAGCCCAACTAGCGGGGGGGCTGAGACCCAGTACTTC	CASSPTSGGAETQYF	TRBD2	TRBJ2-5	TRBV7-2	many
TGTGCCAGCAGCCCCGATCCTACCCCAAGGACCCAGTACTTC	CASSPDPTPRTQYF	NA	TRBJ2-5	TRBV7-2	NA
TGTGCCAGCAGTTACTCGCACAGGGTTCGAGAGACCCAGTACTTC	CASSYSHRVRETQYF	NA	TRBJ2-5	TRBV6-6	many
TGTGCCAGCAGCTTTCGGACAGGGTCGAACACTGAAGCTTTCTTT	CASSFRTGSNTEAFF	TRBD1	TRBJ1-1	TRBV7-2	few
TGTGCCATCAGTGGGGGGACAGCCTATGGCTACACCTTC	CAISGGTAYGYTF	TRBD1	TRBJ1-2	TRBV10-3	many
TGTGCCAGCAGCCATCCCACGGAAACTTCTGGAAACACCATATATTTT	CASSHPTETSGNTIYF	NA	TRBJ1-3	TRBV4-2	NA
TGTGCCTGGAGTGGAGGACAGGGCGAGAATGAAAAACTGTTTTTT	CAWSGGQGENEKLFF	TRBD1	TRBJ1-4	TRBV30	few
TGTGCCAGCAGTTACCTTGCTAGCGTGACGGTGATTCAAGAGACCCAGTACTTC	CASSYLASVTVIQETQYF	NA	TRBJ2-5	TRBV6-5	NA
TGTGCTAGTGAACATGCCGGGGGCATGGCAAGCGAGCAGTTCTTC	CASEHAGGMASEQFF	NA	TRBJ2-1	TRBV12-5	many
TGCAGTGCTAGAGGCGAGAGTTCACCCCTCCACTTT	CSARGESSPLHF	NA	TRBJ1-6	TRBV20-1	many
TGTGCCAGCAGCTCAAAGACAGGGGGTTATAATTCACCCCTCCACTTT	CASSSKTGGYNSPLHF	TRBD1	TRBJ1-6	TRBV13	few
TGTGCCAGCAGCCAATTTAATCAGCCCCAGCATTTT	CASSQFNQPQHF	NA	TRBJ1-5	TRBV6-1	NA
TGCAGTGCTAGAGTCGACACGCGCGCCTGGGGCTACACCTTC	CSARVDTRAWGYTF	NA	TRBJ1-2	TRBV20-1	many
TGCAGCGTTGAAGATCATGAGGGCTACAATGAGCAGTTCTTC	CSVEDHEGYNEQFF	NA	TRBJ2-1	TRBV29-1	many
TGCAGCGTTTCTCCGCAGGGCAATCAGCCCCAGCATTTT	CSVSPQGNQPQHF	NA	TRBJ1-5	TRBV29-1	NA
TGTGCCTGGAGCAGGGTATGGGGCTACACCTTC	CAWSRVWGYTF	NA	TRBJ1-2	TRBV30	many
TGTGCCAGCAGTTTAAGACAGGGGGGGCAGCCCCAGCATTTT	CASSLRQGGQPQHF	TRBD1	TRBJ1-5	TRBV12-3/TRBV12-4	many
TGCAGTGCTAGAGATAGGGGGGTTGAGCAGTTCTTC	CSARDRGVEQFF	NA	TRBJ2-1	TRBV20-1	few
TGTGCCAGCAGAAAGGGTCCAGGAATGAACACTGAAGCTTTCTTT	CASRKGPGMNTEAFF	NA	TRBJ1-1	TRBV13	few
TGTGCCAGCAGCGTACAAGGGTTTTCGAGCTATGGCTACACCTTC	CASSVQGFSSYGYTF	NA	TRBJ1-2	TRBV7-8	many
TGTGCCAGCAGTGAGGGGGGCCACGCCACAGATACGCAGTATTTT	CASSEGGHATDTQYF	NA	TRBJ2-3	TRBV2	many